What follows describes a single T cell receptor beta chain. Profiled with immunoSEQ multiplex PCR; TCRdb holds only in-frame clones, not every one. The table lists more than 60,000 clones, under 95% of them singletons, with about 6.1% in the top ten. The data were obtained in a study of blood T cell repertoires in COVID-19. Study-level background: Donors in the United States, Italy and Spain gave samples during acute or convalescent COVID-19.

The CDR3 is 15 amino acids. The V segment lost 5 bases and the J segment 2 bases; nucleotides outside the gene matches: 9. In germline, CDR1 is SQVTM, CDR2 ANQGSEA. The sample comprised peripheral blood. This chain links TRBV29-1 with TRBJ2-3, with 8 positions matching TRBD1. The receptor was derived from a human donor in a cohort sampled during active COVID-19. In nucleotides, the CDR3 is TGCAGCGTTTTACCGACAGGGGCTTCCACAGATACGCAGTATTTT. Translating it yields CSVLPTGASTDTQYF.